This TCR beta chain originates from a study of blood T cells in healthy people across ages (dated by TCRdb to 2015 to 2017). Notes on the research overall: In model experiments, roughly one uniquely barcoded TCR beta cDNA molecule per two T cells was captured by template switching. Two additional independent replicas of 1 million unique cDNA reads from the same blood draw were analyzed for two donors (one aged 18 to 30 and one aged 80 or older). To avoid experimental bias, donors of different ages were distributed randomly across sequencing lanes. Four age groups were formed from the donors: young (average approximately 16 years), middle-aged (approximately 39), aged (under 70) and long-lived (roughly 81). The study measured age-related changes in TCR beta repertoire diversity using deep sequencing normalized with unique cDNA molecular identifiers.

Preparation of the library involved 5' RACE. The data were produced on an Illumina HiSeq 2500. A second PCR of about 7 to 12 cycles was run with a J-beta primer mix and a sample-barcoded 5' primer. A template-switch 5' adaptor carrying 12 random nucleotides introduced a unique molecular identifier onto each TCR beta cDNA molecule. Each sample yielded at least 2.5 million CDR3-containing paired-end reads. First-strand cDNA synthesis was performed from all RNA using the Mint cDNA synthesis kit, with priming by a TRBC-specific oligonucleotide. Following uracil-DNA glycosylase treatment, a first 18-cycle PCR with universal primers M1SS and BC2_uni_R was performed on all cDNA. On the study's bioinformatics: Normalization of each sample was performed by random selection of 1 million high-quality reads, each carrying a distinct molecular identifier. Reads with shared molecular identifiers were discarded instead of being binned into consensus sequences. MiTCR, run with a Q25 quality threshold and the strictest error-elimination algorithm, handled CDR3 identification, clonotype clustering and error correction. A nonparametric unseen species model using Euler transformation provided a lower-bound estimate of total TCR beta diversity. The public reads were run again by TCRdb, first through fastp at Q25 and then through MiXCR, and only productive beta chains were kept. Identical CDR3 proteins give one entry, which carries the most common genes and DNA. TCRdb assigned the V and J calls; the authors' analysis was not used. This sample gives about 1.5 million distinct CDR3 sequences in total; roughly 40% of them show up just once. Roughly 8.2% of the sample goes to the ten largest clones.

The research as a whole found: Estimates of total diversity based on one million sequenced T cells were considered lower bounds and underestimates. Observed TCR beta diversity per million T cells fell roughly linearly with age, and a significant reduction was already apparent by age roughly 40. Because the CMV infection status of the donors was unknown, age-related changes in expanded clonotypes may potentially have been confounded. Because profiling used bulk unsorted PBMCs, naive and antigen-experienced compartments could not be compared conclusively. Observed TCR beta diversity correlated strongly with the percentage of naive T cells measured by flow cytometry. Compared with the aged group, the long-lived group had more naive CD4+ T cells, fewer expanded clones and increased TCR diversity, a pattern suggesting age selection.

The CDR3 has 12 amino acids, counting the end cysteine and phenylalanine. Only the CDR3 part of the read is kept: 36 bases, read in frame from the first base. The germline V gene (reference sequence) gives CDR1 as SEHNR and CDR2 as FQNEAQ. V and J lose 4 bases and 3 bases, and a span of 7 bases separates them. This clonotype was seen many times. It lacks a known antigen. No per-base quality is available; no much larger clone lies one base away. The donors were about 40 Caucasian individuals from Russia, aged roughly 6 to 90 years, who were systemically healthy. Each donor gave about 10 milliliters of peripheral blood, drawn into EDTA-treated Vacutainer tubes. PBMCs were isolated by Ficoll-Paque density-gradient centrifugation, with at least 6 million obtained per sample. Total RNA, at least 6 micrograms per sample, was extracted from PBMCs with Trizol reagent. Naive CD45RAhigh/CD27high T cell percentages were measured by flow cytometry on a PBMC aliquot from every donor.

Sequencing was done on a sample of blood. The TCR was taken from a woman aged 18 to 35 in good health. The sequence links TRBV7-9 to TRBJ2-7; TRBD1 might be the D gene, on 6 matching bases. The nucleotides read TGTGCCAGCAGCTCACAGGGCTACGAGCAGTACTTC. Its translation reads: CASSSQGYEQYF.